These 4 T cell receptor beta chains were sequenced from one sample in a study of T cell responses to AZD1222 COVID-19 vaccine (dated by TCRdb to the early 2020s). Preparation of the library involved the immunoSEQ multiplex PCR assay. The source is immuneACCESS, and TCRdb retained only in-frame sequences with V and J called. Part of the clones is not carried over; for the studies checked, unresolved V genes explain less than half of this, and the remainder is unexplained. The sample has some 140,000 clones on record, around 93% of them singletons. Approximately 7% of the sample lies in the top ten. What this sample's time point label stands for: about 28 days (+/-7) after the second vaccine dose. The source material was peripheral blood, sampled 28 days after the second AZD1222 dose. The receptors originated from an adult who received the AZD1222 COVID-19 vaccine.

The chain combines TRBV27 with TRBJ2-1; D is unresolved. This CDR3 has 15 amino acids. V gave up 5 bases and J gave up 2 bases, with 13 bases separating them. Germline V gene sequence: CDR1 MNHEY, CDR2 SMNVEV (reference sequence). CDR3 in DNA: TGTGCCAGCAGTCCTGAATATAGGCCCTACAATGAGCAGTTCTTC. This sequence encodes CASSPEYRPYNEQFF.

The rearrangement links TRBV7-9 to TRBJ2-7; 11 positions agree with TRBD1. The CDR3 spans 16 residues. CDR1 and CDR2 (germline): SEHNR, FQNEAQ (reference sequence). V gave up 4 bases and J gave up 3 bases; unmatched junction bases: 8. CDR3 loop: CASSSPAGTGGYEQYF. As DNA, the CDR3 is TGTGCCAGCAGCTCCCCGGCGGGGACAGGGGGCTACGAGCAGTACTTC.

The rearrangement joins TRBV7-2 to TRBJ2-3, with 9 bases identical to TRBD2. Trimming took 5 bases from V and 13 from J; bases not matched to a gene: 10. The CDR3 totals 13 residues. Germline CDR1 is SGHTA and CDR2 is FQGNSA. DNA of the CDR3: TGTGCCAGCAGCCGAACCGCGGGGGGGCCGAAGTATTTT. This sequence encodes CASSRTAGGPKYF. Full variable domain (remainder filled in from reference TRBV7-2 and TRBJ2-3): GAGVSQSPSNKVTEKGKDVELRCDPISGHTALYWYRQSLGQGLEFLIYFQGNSAPDKSGLPSDRFSAERTGGSVSTLTIQRTQQEDSAVYLCASSRTAGGPKYFGPGTRLTVL.

The genes are TRBV3-1 (or the pseudogene TRBV3-2) and TRBJ2-5; 9 bases align to TRBD2. The CDR3 length is 17 residues. After removal of 1 base from V and 2 bases from J, the junction contained 8 bases not matched to a gene. Germline CDR1 and CDR2: LGHDT and YNNKEL (reference sequence). Here the CDR3 DNA reads TGTGCCAGCAGCCAAGTTTCTAGCGGGGCTTTTCAAGAGACCCAGTACTTC. Its translation is CASSQVSSGAFQETQYF.